This T cell receptor beta chain was found in a study of identical twins. This clonotype has a handful of counts. Antigen unknown. TCRdb passed the 5' RACE reads through MiXCR, listing each CDR3 protein once. Of about 520,000 distinct CDR3 sequences in the sample, under 25% are singletons; the top ten hold roughly 0.91%. Overall study results and limits: The study found that models underestimated out-of-frame TCR alpha sharing in monozygotic twins. Abundant beta clonotypes from cord blood had fewer insertions, unlike memory repertoires, which showed none. Twin-shared out-of-frame alpha sequences were enriched for low generation probability.

The CDR3 is 16 amino acids. The ends lost 2 bases at V and 3 bases at J; junction bases unmatched: 6. Germline V gives CDR1 LGHNA, CDR2 YSLEER. These data also formed part of another study, on T cells expressing NK-cell markers.

The receptor comes from a woman in her late teens or twenties in good health. Source material: CD4+ T cells sorted from blood. This chain connects TRBV4-3 to TRBJ2-7, with 11 bases identical to TRBD2. For the CDR3, the DNA is TGCGCCAGCAGCCAAACGACCGGGACTAGCGGCTACGAGCAGTACTTC. Translated: CASSQTTGTSGYEQYF.